This record looks at one T cell receptor beta chain sequence and its context. A few counts support this clonotype. The specificity of this receptor is unknown. No much larger clone exists at a distance of one base, and base qualities are not known. The data were taken from a study of response to subunit inactivated influenza vaccine (dated by TCRdb to the late 2010s). Looking at the study overall: The study used deep quantitative T cell receptor repertoire profiling to track responses to a trivalent subunit inactivated influenza vaccine. The research as a whole found: It was suggested by the authors that each seasonal influenza vaccination may recruit only a limited number of new T cells.

Libraries were prepared through RT-PCR. This sample was sequenced with an Illumina HiSeq 2500. The public reads were reanalyzed by TCRdb: fastp trimming at Q25, MiXCR alignment, in-frame beta chains only. Under each unique CDR3 protein, matching rows form one entry showing the most common genes and DNA. Here the sample has approximately 310,000 distinct CDR3 sequences; around a fifth occur a single time. The ten largest clones take up 10% of the sample. Via the germline V gene, CDR1 is SNHLY and CDR2 FYNNEI. Reading from cysteine to phenylalanine, the CDR3 counts 15 amino acids. Just CDR3 DNA is preserved here, 45 bases in frame from base 1. V is pruned by 6 bases and J by 4 bases, leaving 7 bases of the junction without a gene match.

The sequence is built from TRBV2 and TRBJ2-5; 11 bases in between match TRBD2. The sample was PBMCs from blood, taken less than 22 months after vaccination. This receptor was taken from a man between 50 and 75 years old who received an inactivated influenza vaccine. Donor details come from another sample of the same person, matched by shared clones. Here is the DNA: TGTGCCAGCAGCAAACAACTAGCGGGGGTAGAGACCCAGTACTTC. The encoded protein is CASSKQLAGVETQYF. Supplemented by the reference TRBV2 and TRBJ2-5 proteins around the CDR3, the complete variable domain is EPEVTQTPSHQVTQMGQEVILRCVPISNHLYFYWYRQILGQKVEFLVSFYNNEISEKSEIFDDQFSVERPDGSNFTLKIRSTKLEDSAMYFCASSKQLAGVETQYFGPGTRLLVL.